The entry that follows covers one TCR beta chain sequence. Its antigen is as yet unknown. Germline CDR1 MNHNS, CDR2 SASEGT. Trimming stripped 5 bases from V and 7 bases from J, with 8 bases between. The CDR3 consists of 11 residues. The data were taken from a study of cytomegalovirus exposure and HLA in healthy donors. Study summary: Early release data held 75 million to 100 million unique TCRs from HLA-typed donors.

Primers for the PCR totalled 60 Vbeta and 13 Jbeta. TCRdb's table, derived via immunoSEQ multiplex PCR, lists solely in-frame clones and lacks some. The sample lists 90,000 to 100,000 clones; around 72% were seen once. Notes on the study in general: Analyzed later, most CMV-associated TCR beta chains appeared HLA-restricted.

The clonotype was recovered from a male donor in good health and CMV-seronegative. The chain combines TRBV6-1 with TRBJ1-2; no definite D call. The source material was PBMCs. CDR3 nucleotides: TGTGCCAGCAGTCTGACTGGTGGCTACACCTTC. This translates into CASSLTGGYTF.